These 17 T cell receptor beta chains came from one sample sequenced in a study of blood T cell repertoires in COVID-19. Data came from immunoSEQ multiplex PCR; TCRdb stores just in-frame clones and leaves some out. In the table there are approximately 97,000 clones, over 75% of which are singletons. The specimen sequenced was peripheral blood. These receptors came from a man aged 55-75 years with acute or convalescent COVID-19.

Concerning this clone: Other DNA sequences in this specimen translate into the identical CDR3. CDR3 amino acids: CASSLAGNNEQFF. As DNA, the CDR3 is TGTGCCAGCTCTCTCGCAGGGAACAATGAGCAGTTCTTC. The V and J genes are TRBV18 and TRBJ2-1; possible D gene TRBD1, 5 bases. The length of the CDR3 is 13 residues. CDR1 and CDR2 (germline): KGHSH, LQKENI. The V gene lost 6 bases and the J gene lost 5 bases, with 11 bases spanning the gap.

The rearrangement joins TRBV18 to TRBJ1-1, with unresolved D. Germline V gives CDR1 KGHSH, CDR2 LQKENI. The CDR3 spans 15 residues. V was pared by 0 bases and J by 0 bases, with 8 bases between. For the CDR3, the DNA is TGTGCCAGCTCACCACCCTTGGGCATGAACACTGAAGCTTTCTTT. As protein: CASSPPLGMNTEAFF.

This clone was observed a handful of times. This sequence joins TRBV4-3 and TRBJ2-7, with 8 bases identical to TRBD1. The trim removed 4 bases at V and 5 bases at J, leaving 10 bases unmatched. Germline V CDR1 and CDR2: LGHNA, YSLEER. This CDR3 is 15 amino acids long. DNA of the CDR3: TGCGCCAGCAGCCCTACTATTGGACAGGGCCACGAGCAGTACTTC. Amino acids: CASSPTIGQGHEQYF.

This clone was observed a few times. The chain recombines TRBV9 with TRBJ2-1; possibly TRBD1 for D (5 bases). The V and J ends lost 0 bases and 0 bases respectively, with 7 bases between them. CDR1 is SGDLS, CDR2 YYNGEE, per germline. This CDR3 is built from 15 residues. The CDR3 DNA is TGTGCCAGCAGCGTAGCAACAGGCTCCTACAATGAGCAGTTCTTC. It encodes CASSVATGSYNEQFF.

The rearrangement joins TRBV7-9 to TRBJ2-1; 11 positions match TRBD2. The germline V gene encodes CDR1 SEHNR and CDR2 FQNEAQ (reference sequence). The CDR3 is 15 residues long. V was clipped by 5 bases and J by 8 bases; unmatched bases: 8. CDR3 DNA sequence: TGTGCCAGCAGCCACCGACTAGCGGGGTTGCATGAGCAGTTCTTC. Protein: CASSHRLAGLHEQFF.

J is TRBJ1-1 and V is TRBV4-2; no reliable D call. The V end lost 6 bases, the J end lost 1 base, and 12 bases lay between the germline ends. The CDR3 extends over 14 amino acids. Per the germline V gene, CDR1 is LGHNA and CDR2 is YNFKEQ. CDR3 nucleotides: TGTGCCAGCAGATACTTCGATTCGAACACTGAAGCTTTCTTT. Protein product: CASRYFDSNTEAFF.

This chain joins TRBV2 and TRBJ1-4, with 7 bases matching TRBD1. CDR1 is SNHLY and CDR2 is FYNNEI in the germline V gene. The junction had 9 bases not matched to a gene; V was cut back by 7 bases and J by 10 bases. CDR3 length equals 13 residues. DNA for the CDR3: TGTGCCAGCACCCAAAGGGGACAGCGAAAACTGTTTTTT. Amino acids: CASTQRGQRKLFF.

The chain links TRBV5-1 to TRBJ2-5, with 8 bases aligning to TRBD1. This CDR3 is built from 14 residues. In germline, CDR1 is SGHRS, CDR2 YFSETQ. Unmatched junction bases numbered 4, after V lost 4 bases and J lost 2 bases. The DNA for the CDR3 is TGCGCCAGCAGCCCTTGGACAGGGCAAGAGACCCAGTACTTC. It yields the protein CASSPWTGQETQYF.

This chain uses TRBV3-1 (or the pseudogene TRBV3-2) with TRBJ1-2; 7 bases map to TRBD1. Germline V gene data show CDR1 as LGHDT and CDR2 as YNNKEL (reference sequence). This CDR3 has 16 residues. V gave up 1 base and J gave up 5 bases; unmatched junction bases: 10. Here the CDR3 reads CASSQGGGAISYGYTF. The DNA of the CDR3 is TGTGCCAGCAGCCAAGGAGGGGGCGCGATATCGTATGGCTACACCTTC.

The chain links TRBV6-5 to TRBJ2-2, with D hard to call. V lost 1 base and J 4 bases, leaving 13 bases between the germline ends. The CDR3 contains 16 residues. CDR1 is MNHEY and CDR2 is SVGAGI in the germline V gene. The CDR3 region has the DNA TGTGCCAGCAGTTACTTCAAAGTGACGGGCACCGGGGAGCTGTTTTTT. Encoded protein: CASSYFKVTGTGELFF.

This clone came up a few times. The CDR3 loop is CAWSPRAYGYTF. For the CDR3, the DNA is TGTGCCTGGAGCCCTCGAGCCTATGGCTACACCTTC. The genes are TRBV30 and TRBJ1-2; D uncertain. Germline V gene sequence: CDR1 GTSNPN, CDR2 SVGIG (reference sequence). The CDR3 is made up of 12 amino acids. V lost 3 bases and J lost 4, with 9 bases in between.

The V call is TRBV6-2 or TRBV6-3, the J call TRBJ2-1; D is possibly TRBD2 (6 bases). This CDR3 region has 12 residues. V lost 6 bases, J lost 8 bases, and 11 bases lay in between. The germline V gene has CDR1 MNHEY and CDR2 SVGEGT. Written as DNA, the CDR3 is TGTGCCAGCAGCGGGAGTTGGGATGAGCAGTTCTTC. This encodes CASSGSWDEQFF.

V gene TRBV21-1 combines with J gene TRBJ2-7; the D call TRBD2 from the table was never checked on the DNA. TRBV21-1 is a pseudogene segment. The CDR3 contains 17 residues. The CDR3 bases are TGTGCCAGCAGCAAAGGGACTAGCGGTAATCTGGCTTACGAGCAGTACTTC. Its translation is CASSKGTSGNLAYEQYF.

The V call is TRBV19, the J call TRBJ2-3; TRBD2 matches 12 bases. The CDR3 has 15 residues. Germline CDR1 and CDR2: LNHDA and SQIVND (reference sequence). Trimming took 6 bases from V and 4 from J; bases not matched to a gene: 5. As DNA, the CDR3 is TGTGCCAGTAGCAAGACTAGCGGGGGATCAGATACGCAGTATTTT. Translation gives CASSKTSGGSDTQYF.

This chain uses TRBV7-2 with TRBJ1-4; D unresolved. Germline loops: CDR1 SGHTA, CDR2 FQGNSA. With 3 bases removed from V and 8 bases from J, the gap between germline ends came to 16 bases. The CDR3 extends over 15 amino acids. In DNA, the CDR3 is TGTGCCAGCAGCTTGCCAGGTCTAAATGGGGAAAAACTGTTTTTT. This translates into CASSLPGLNGEKLFF.

The chain recombines TRBV2 with TRBJ1-4; the D gene is possibly TRBD1 (5 bases). Trimming left V 7 bases short and J 7 bases short, with 13 bases between. The CDR3 loop spans 13 amino acids. Germline assignment: CDR1 SNHLY and CDR2 FYNNEI. Written as DNA, the CDR3 is TGTGCCAGCACAGGGCAGTGGGGTGAAAAACTGTTTTTT. Translation gives CASTGQWGEKLFF.

This chain joins TRBV23-1 and TRBJ1-1; D ambiguous. TRBV23-1 is an ORF, with its function uncertain. V lost 6 bases and J 3 bases, leaving 8 bases between the germline ends. The CDR3 is made up of 12 amino acids. The CDR3: CASRQRYTEAFF. The CDR3 bases are TGCGCCAGCAGACAACGGTACACTGAAGCTTTCTTT.